This T cell receptor beta chain is drawn from a study of cytotoxic CD8 clonotypes in ibrutinib-treated CLL. Points on this clone: Its antigen is still unknown.

The CDR3 covers 16 residues. V lost 6 bases and J lost 4, with 20 bases in between. The germline V gene encodes CDR1 MNHEY and CDR2 SMNVEV (reference sequence). This table comes from immunoSEQ multiplex PCR, and its TCRdb copy is limited to in-frame clones, with some not included. The sample has 150,000 or so clones; 70% to 80% are singletons. Study-level points and caveats: There were few public clonotypes, and on treatment they contracted or stayed stable.

Material: PBMCs, obtained after 12 months of ibrutinib treatment. The TCR comes from a human donor with chronic lymphocytic leukemia. The chain carries TRBV27 and TRBJ2-3; D possibly matches TRBD1 or TRBD2 (5 bases each). The CDR3 spells CASSIRRGSPADTQYF. DNA for the CDR3: TGTGCCAGCAGCATAAGACGGGGCTCTCCCGCAGATACGCAGTATTTT.